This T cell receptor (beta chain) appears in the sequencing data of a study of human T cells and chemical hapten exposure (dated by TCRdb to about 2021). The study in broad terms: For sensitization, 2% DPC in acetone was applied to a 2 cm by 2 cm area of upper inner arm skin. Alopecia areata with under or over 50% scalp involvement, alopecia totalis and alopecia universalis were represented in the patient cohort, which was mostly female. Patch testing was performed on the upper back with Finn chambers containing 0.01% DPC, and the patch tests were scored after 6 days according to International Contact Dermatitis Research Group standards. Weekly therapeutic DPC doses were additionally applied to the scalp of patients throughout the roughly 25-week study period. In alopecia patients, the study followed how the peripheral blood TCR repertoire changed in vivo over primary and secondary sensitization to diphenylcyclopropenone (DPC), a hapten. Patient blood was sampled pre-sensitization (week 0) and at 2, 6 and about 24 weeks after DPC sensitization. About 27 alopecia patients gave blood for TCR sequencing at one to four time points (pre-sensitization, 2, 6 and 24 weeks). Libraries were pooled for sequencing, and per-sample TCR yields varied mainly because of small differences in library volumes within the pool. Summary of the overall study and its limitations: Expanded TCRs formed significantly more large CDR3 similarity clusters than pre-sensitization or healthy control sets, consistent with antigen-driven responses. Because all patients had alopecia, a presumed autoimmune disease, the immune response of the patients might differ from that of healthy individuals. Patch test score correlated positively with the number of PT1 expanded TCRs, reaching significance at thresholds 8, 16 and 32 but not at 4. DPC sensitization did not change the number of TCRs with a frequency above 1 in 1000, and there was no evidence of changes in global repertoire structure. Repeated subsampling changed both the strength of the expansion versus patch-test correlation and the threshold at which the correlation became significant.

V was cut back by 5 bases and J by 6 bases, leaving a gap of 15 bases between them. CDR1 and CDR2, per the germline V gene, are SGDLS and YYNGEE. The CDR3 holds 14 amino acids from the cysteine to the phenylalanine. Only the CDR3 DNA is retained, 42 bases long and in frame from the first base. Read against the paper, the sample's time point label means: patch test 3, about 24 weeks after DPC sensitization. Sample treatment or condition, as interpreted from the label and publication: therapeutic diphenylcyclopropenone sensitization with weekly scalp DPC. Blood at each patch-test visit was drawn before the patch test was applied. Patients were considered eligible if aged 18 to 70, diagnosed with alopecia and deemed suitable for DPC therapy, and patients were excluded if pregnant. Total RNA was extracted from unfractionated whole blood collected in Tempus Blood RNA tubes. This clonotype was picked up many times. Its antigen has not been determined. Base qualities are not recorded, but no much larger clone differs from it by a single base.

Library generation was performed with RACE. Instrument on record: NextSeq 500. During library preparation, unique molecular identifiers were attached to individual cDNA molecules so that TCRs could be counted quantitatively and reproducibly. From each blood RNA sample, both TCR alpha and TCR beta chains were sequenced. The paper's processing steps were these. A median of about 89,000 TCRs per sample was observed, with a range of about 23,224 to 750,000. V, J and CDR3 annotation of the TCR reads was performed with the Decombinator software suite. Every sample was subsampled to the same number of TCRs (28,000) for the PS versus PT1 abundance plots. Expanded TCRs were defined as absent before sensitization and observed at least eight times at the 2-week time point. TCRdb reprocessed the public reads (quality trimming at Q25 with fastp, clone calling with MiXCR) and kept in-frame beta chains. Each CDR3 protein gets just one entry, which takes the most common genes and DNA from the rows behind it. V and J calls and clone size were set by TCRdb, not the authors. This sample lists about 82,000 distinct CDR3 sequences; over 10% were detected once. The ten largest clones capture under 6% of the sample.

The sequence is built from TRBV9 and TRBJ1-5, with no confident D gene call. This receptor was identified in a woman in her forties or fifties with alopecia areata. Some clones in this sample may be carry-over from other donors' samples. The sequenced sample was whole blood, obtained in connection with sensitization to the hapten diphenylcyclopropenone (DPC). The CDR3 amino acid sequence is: CASSAGRAVQPQHF. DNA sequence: TGTGCCAGCAGTGCTGGTCGGGCAGTTCAGCCCCAGCATTTT.